Listed below are T cell receptor beta chains from one sample, sequenced in a study of T cell repertoires in cytomegalovirus infection. MiXCR, run by TCRdb on the reads, gives a single entry per CDR3 protein. The repertoire consists of some 220,000 distinct CDR3 sequences, with around 6.4% occurring once and the leading ten covering around 6.5%. Sequencing was carried out using PBMCs. All receptors come from a human donor in good health (CMV status not recorded). Some clones in this sample may be carry-over from other donors' samples. Each CDR3 is given with its conserved first and last residue. D genes are given only for firm matches. Size is stated for part of the rows, as once, few or many counts, or as a class when the clone is expanded.

CDR3 protein: CASSLRELAQHF; CDR3 DNA: TGTGCCAGTAGTCTCCGCGAGCTGGCCCAGCATTTT; V gene: TRBV19; D gene: NA; J gene: TRBJ1-5; clone size: many; CDR3 length: 12
CDR3 protein: CASSFQETPVYEQYF; CDR3 DNA: TGTGCCAGCAGCTTCCAGGAGACTCCCGTCTACGAGCAGTACTTC; V gene: TRBV7-2; D gene: NA; J gene: TRBJ2-7; clone size: many; CDR3 length: 15
CDR3 protein: CASSLGPGLNEQYF; CDR3 DNA: TGTGCCAGCAGCTTAGGCCCCGGACTCAACGAGCAGTACTTC; V gene: TRBV7-8; D gene: NA; J gene: TRBJ2-7; clone size: many; CDR3 length: 14
CDR3 protein: CVSSVGRDPSYEQYF; CDR3 DNA: TGTGTCAGCAGCGTAGGACGGGACCCCTCCTACGAGCAGTACTTC; V gene: TRBV9; D gene: NA; J gene: TRBJ2-7; clone size: NA; CDR3 length: 15
CDR3 protein: CASSPRGRANVLTF; CDR3 DNA: TGTGCCAGCAGCCCCCGCGGGAGGGCCAACGTCCTGACTTTC; V gene: TRBV11-2; D gene: NA; J gene: TRBJ2-6; clone size: NA; CDR3 length: 14
CDR3 protein: CASSLDGSGNTIYF; CDR3 DNA: TGCGCCAGCAGCTTGGACGGCTCTGGAAACACCATATATTTT; V gene: TRBV5-1; D gene: NA; J gene: TRBJ1-3; clone size: many; CDR3 length: 14
CDR3 protein: CASSLGVRGAGNTEAFF; CDR3 DNA: TGTGCCAGCAGCTTGGGGGTGAGGGGCGCAGGGAACACTGAAGCTTTCTTT; V gene: TRBV7-2; D gene: NA; J gene: TRBJ1-1; clone size: many; CDR3 length: 17
CDR3 protein: CASARGGETQYF; CDR3 DNA: TGTGCCAGCGCCCGGGGGGGAGAGACCCAGTACTTC; V gene: TRBV6-6; D gene: TRBD2; J gene: TRBJ2-5; clone size: many; CDR3 length: 12
CDR3 protein: CSARIRETQYF; CDR3 DNA: TGCAGTGCTAGAATAAGAGAGACCCAGTACTTC; V gene: TRBV20-1; D gene: NA; J gene: TRBJ2-5; clone size: NA; CDR3 length: 11
CDR3 protein: CSVAESSGNTIYF; CDR3 DNA: TGCAGCGTTGCGGAGAGCTCTGGAAACACCATATATTTT; V gene: TRBV29-1; D gene: NA; J gene: TRBJ1-3; clone size: many; CDR3 length: 13
CDR3 protein: CASSLSPIPNRQGSRGYTF; CDR3 DNA: TGTGCCAGCAGTCTCTCCCCCATCCCGAATAGACAGGGGTCGCGTGGCTACACCTTC; V gene: TRBV2; D gene: TRBD1; J gene: TRBJ1-2; clone size: NA; CDR3 length: 19
CDR3 protein: CASRLGTVQSAGYTF; CDR3 DNA: TGTGCCAGCAGGCTCGGGACTGTTCAATCCGCTGGCTACACCTTC; V gene: TRBV12-3/TRBV12-4; D gene: NA; J gene: TRBJ1-2; clone size: many; CDR3 length: 15
CDR3 protein: CSVGTGDVSEQYF; CDR3 DNA: TGCAGCGTTGGGACCGGGGATGTGAGCGAGCAGTACTTC; V gene: TRBV29-1; D gene: NA; J gene: TRBJ2-7; clone size: many; CDR3 length: 13
CDR3 protein: CSVATQGTNEKLFF; CDR3 DNA: TGCAGCGTTGCGACACAGGGAACTAATGAAAAACTGTTTTTT; V gene: TRBV29-1; D gene: NA; J gene: TRBJ1-4; clone size: NA; CDR3 length: 14
CDR3 protein: CASSQDGQFPMREQFF; CDR3 DNA: TGTGCCAGCAGCCAAGATGGGCAGTTCCCGATGAGGGAGCAGTTCTTC; V gene: TRBV3-1; D gene: NA; J gene: TRBJ2-1; clone size: many; CDR3 length: 16
CDR3 protein: CASSVGIFDGELFF; CDR3 DNA: TGTGCCAGCAGCGTGGGGATTTTTGACGGGGAGCTGTTTTTT; V gene: TRBV9; D gene: NA; J gene: TRBJ2-2; clone size: NA; CDR3 length: 14
CDR3 protein: CSVRTGDGYTF; CDR3 DNA: TGCAGCGTTAGGACAGGGGATGGCTACACCTTC; V gene: TRBV29-1; D gene: TRBD1; J gene: TRBJ1-2; clone size: many; CDR3 length: 11
CDR3 protein: CASSDTARGYTF; CDR3 DNA: TGTGCCAGCAGTGACACGGCTCGCGGCTACACCTTC; V gene: TRBV28; D gene: NA; J gene: TRBJ1-2; clone size: many; CDR3 length: 12
CDR3 protein: CANGQGINSPLHF; CDR3 DNA: TGTGCCAATGGACAGGGAATAAATTCACCCCTCCACTTT; V gene: TRBV10-3; D gene: TRBD1; J gene: TRBJ1-6; clone size: many; CDR3 length: 13
CDR3 protein: CASSSPGGTSTDTQYF; CDR3 DNA: TGTGCCAGCAGTTCTCCCGGCGGGACTAGCACAGATACGCAGTATTTT; V gene: TRBV28; D gene: NA; J gene: TRBJ2-3; clone size: many; CDR3 length: 16
CDR3 protein: CASSPRGGASLTNTEAFF; CDR3 DNA: TGTGCCAGCTCACCACGAGGGGGGGCGAGTTTAACGAACACTGAAGCTTTCTTT; V gene: TRBV18; D gene: NA; J gene: TRBJ1-1; clone size: few; CDR3 length: 18
CDR3 protein: CASTQVSPRVPQHF; CDR3 DNA: TGCGCCAGCACCCAGGTGTCCCCACGGGTGCCCCAGCATTTT; V gene: TRBV23-1; D gene: NA; J gene: TRBJ1-5; clone size: NA; CDR3 length: 14
CDR3 protein: CASSLTGGRGKQYF; CDR3 DNA: TGTGCCAGCAGCCTAACCGGCGGGCGGGGAAAGCAGTACTTC; V gene: TRBV9; D gene: NA; J gene: TRBJ2-7; clone size: NA; CDR3 length: 14
CDR3 protein: CASGTQFGYTF; CDR3 DNA: TGTGCCAGCGGGACCCAGTTTGGCTACACCTTC; V gene: TRBV28; D gene: NA; J gene: TRBJ1-2; clone size: NA; CDR3 length: 11
CDR3 protein: CASSMTSGGPQPNEQFF; CDR3 DNA: TGTGCCAGCAGTATGACTAGCGGGGGGCCCCAACCCAATGAGCAGTTCTTC; V gene: TRBV28; D gene: TRBD2; J gene: TRBJ2-1; clone size: few; CDR3 length: 17
CDR3 protein: CASSSRDRNTIYF; CDR3 DNA: TGTGCCAGCAGCTCACGGGACCGAAACACCATATATTTT; V gene: TRBV7-2; D gene: NA; J gene: TRBJ1-3; clone size: many; CDR3 length: 13
CDR3 protein: CASSSTGYGYTF; CDR3 DNA: TGTGCCAGCAGCTCCACAGGGTATGGCTACACCTTC; V gene: TRBV11-2; D gene: NA; J gene: TRBJ1-2; clone size: many; CDR3 length: 12
CDR3 protein: CATGEGTVMNTEAFF; CDR3 DNA: TGTGCCACCGGCGAGGGGACAGTTATGAACACTGAAGCTTTCTTT; V gene: TRBV6-5; D gene: TRBD1; J gene: TRBJ1-1; clone size: many; CDR3 length: 15
CDR3 protein: CAWSVGTNSPLHF; CDR3 DNA: TGTGCCTGGAGTGTAGGCACCAATTCACCCCTCCACTTT; V gene: TRBV30; D gene: NA; J gene: TRBJ1-6; clone size: NA; CDR3 length: 13
CDR3 protein: CASSTGTAQGAFF; CDR3 DNA: TGTGCCAGCAGCACCGGGACGGCTCAGGGGGCTTTCTTT; V gene: TRBV7-9; D gene: NA; J gene: TRBJ1-1; clone size: many; CDR3 length: 13
CDR3 protein: CASSQGTGDSPLHF; CDR3 DNA: TGTGCCAGCAGCCAAGGGACAGGGGATTCACCCCTCCACTTT; V gene: TRBV3-1; D gene: TRBD1; J gene: TRBJ1-6; clone size: many; CDR3 length: 14
CDR3 protein: CASSLGRATYNEQFF; CDR3 DNA: TGTGCCAGCAGCTTAGGGCGGGCGACCTACAATGAGCAGTTCTTC; V gene: TRBV7-9; D gene: NA; J gene: TRBJ2-1; clone size: many; CDR3 length: 15
CDR3 protein: CSGGENTGELFF; CDR3 DNA: TGCAGCGGAGGGGAGAACACCGGGGAGCTGTTTTTT; V gene: TRBV29-1; D gene: NA; J gene: TRBJ2-2; clone size: NA; CDR3 length: 12
CDR3 protein: CSARVGTGLYGYTF; CDR3 DNA: TGCAGTGCTAGAGTAGGGACAGGGCTCTATGGCTACACCTTC; V gene: TRBV20-1; D gene: TRBD1; J gene: TRBJ1-2; clone size: many; CDR3 length: 14
CDR3 protein: CSARESSGTDEQYF; CDR3 DNA: TGCAGTGCTCGTGAGTCTAGCGGGACGGACGAGCAGTACTTC; V gene: TRBV20-1; D gene: TRBD2; J gene: TRBJ2-7; clone size: few; CDR3 length: 14
CDR3 protein: CASSSGTGNNQPQHF; CDR3 DNA: TGTGCCAGCAGCTCCGGGACAGGGAACAATCAGCCCCAGCATTTT; V gene: TRBV7-2; D gene: TRBD1; J gene: TRBJ1-5; clone size: many; CDR3 length: 15
CDR3 protein: CASSGGWTEAFF; CDR3 DNA: TGTGCCAGCAGCGGAGGGTGGACTGAAGCTTTCTTT; V gene: TRBV11-2; D gene: NA; J gene: TRBJ1-1; clone size: many; CDR3 length: 12
CDR3 protein: CASSQPRQGETQYF; CDR3 DNA: TGTGCCAGCAGCCAACCAAGACAGGGAGAGACCCAGTACTTC; V gene: TRBV7-9; D gene: TRBD1; J gene: TRBJ2-5; clone size: many; CDR3 length: 14
CDR3 protein: CASKDEVNTEAFF; CDR3 DNA: TGTGCCAGCAAGGACGAAGTGAACACTGAAGCTTTCTTT; V gene: TRBV2; D gene: NA; J gene: TRBJ1-1; clone size: NA; CDR3 length: 13